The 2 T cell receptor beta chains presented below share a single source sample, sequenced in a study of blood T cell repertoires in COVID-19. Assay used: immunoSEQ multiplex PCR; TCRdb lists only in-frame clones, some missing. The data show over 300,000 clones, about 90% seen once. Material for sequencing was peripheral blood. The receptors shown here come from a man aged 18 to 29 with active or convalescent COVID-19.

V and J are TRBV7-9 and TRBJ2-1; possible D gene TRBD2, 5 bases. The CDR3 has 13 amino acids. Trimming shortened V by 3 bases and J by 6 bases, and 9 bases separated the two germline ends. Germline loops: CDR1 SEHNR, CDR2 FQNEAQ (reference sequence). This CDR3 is CASSLSGSNEQFF. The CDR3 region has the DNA TGTGCCAGCAGCTTGTCGGGAAGCAATGAGCAGTTCTTC.

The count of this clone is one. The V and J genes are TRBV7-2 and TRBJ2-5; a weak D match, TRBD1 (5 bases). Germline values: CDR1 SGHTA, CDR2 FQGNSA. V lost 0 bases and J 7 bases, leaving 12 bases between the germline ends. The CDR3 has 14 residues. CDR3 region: CASSLAQRQGTQYF. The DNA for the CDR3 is TGTGCCAGCAGCTTAGCACAGCGTCAGGGGACCCAGTACTTC.